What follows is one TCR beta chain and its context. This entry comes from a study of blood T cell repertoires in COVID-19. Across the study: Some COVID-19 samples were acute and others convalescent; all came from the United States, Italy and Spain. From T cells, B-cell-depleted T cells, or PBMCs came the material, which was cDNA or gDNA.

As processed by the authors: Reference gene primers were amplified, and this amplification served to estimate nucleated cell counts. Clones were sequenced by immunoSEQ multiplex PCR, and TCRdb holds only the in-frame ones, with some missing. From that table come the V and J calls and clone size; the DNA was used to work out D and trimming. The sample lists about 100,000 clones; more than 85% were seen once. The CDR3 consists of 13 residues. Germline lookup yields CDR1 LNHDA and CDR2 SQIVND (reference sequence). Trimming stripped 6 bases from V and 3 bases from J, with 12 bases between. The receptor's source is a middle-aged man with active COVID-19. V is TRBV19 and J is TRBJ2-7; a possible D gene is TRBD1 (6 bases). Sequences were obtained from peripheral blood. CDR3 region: CASRRTGYYEQYF. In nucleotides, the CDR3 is TGTGCCAGTAGAAGAACAGGGTACTACGAGCAGTACTTC.